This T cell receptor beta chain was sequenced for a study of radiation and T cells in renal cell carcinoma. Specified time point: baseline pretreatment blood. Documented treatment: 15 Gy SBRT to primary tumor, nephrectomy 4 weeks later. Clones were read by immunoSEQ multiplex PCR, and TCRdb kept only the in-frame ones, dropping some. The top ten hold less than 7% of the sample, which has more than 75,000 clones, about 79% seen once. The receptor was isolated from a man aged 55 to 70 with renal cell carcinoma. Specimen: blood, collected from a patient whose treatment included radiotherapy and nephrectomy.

The CDR3 DNA is TGCAGCGTTGAGGGGACCGGCGGGAGAGATGAGCAGTTCTTC. Translated, it gives CSVEGTGGRDEQFF. The rearrangement joins TRBV29-1 to TRBJ2-1; 7 bases map to TRBD2. The germline gives CDR1 SQVTM, CDR2 ANQGSEA. V shed 3 bases, J shed 8 bases, and the junction held 10 bases outside the gene matches. The CDR3 loop spans 14 amino acids.